The rows below give T cell receptor beta chains drawn from one sample of a study of blood T cell repertoires in COVID-19. Only in-frame clones appear in the TCRdb table, and some are missing; sequencing was by immunoSEQ multiplex PCR. The sample yields around 200,000 clones, 75% to 90% seen once. Sequenced sample: PBMCs or T cells enriched from blood (not recorded which). The receptor set was obtained from a man aged 25 to 40 who had recovered from COVID-19. CDR3s include the opening cysteine and the closing phenylalanine or tryptophan. A D gene is named only where the DNA matches it firmly. Only part of the rows carry a size: once, few, many, or a class if the clone is expanded.

V gene	D gene	clone size	J gene	CDR3 DNA	CDR3 protein
TRBV15	-	-	TRBJ1-2	TGTGCCACCAGCAGAGATCCCGCAGTCAACTATGGCTACACCTTC	CATSRDPAVNYGYTF
TRBV3-1/TRBV3-2	-	-	TRBJ2-5	TGTGCCAGCAGACAGACAGTATTCCAAGAGACCCAGTACTTC	CASRQTVFQETQYF
TRBV20-1	-	-	TRBJ1-2	TGCAGTGCTAGTCCAGGTATGCTCAGCTTGGATGGCTACACCTTC	CSASPGMLSLDGYTF
TRBV30	TRBD2	-	TRBJ2-7	TGTGCCTGGACCCCGGGGGGTCGGGAGCAGTACTTC	CAWTPGGREQYF
TRBV9	TRBD1	-	TRBJ1-5	TGTGCCAGCAGCGGGGGACAGGCTGTTATGGGCCCCCAGCATTTT	CASSGGQAVMGPQHF
TRBV10-2	-	once	TRBJ2-3	TGCGCCAGCAGTGAGTCGGCCCATACGCAGTATTTT	CASSESAHTQYF
TRBV6-2/TRBV6-3	TRBD2	-	TRBJ2-3	TGTGCCAGCAGTTACAACCCTACTAGCGGACCAGTCAACACAGATACGCAGTATTTT	CASSYNPTSGPVNTDTQYF
TRBV12-3/TRBV12-4	-	-	TRBJ2-2	TGTGCCAGCAGGCAGGGGTGGGCCGGGGAGCTGTTTTTT	CASRQGWAGELFF
TRBV4-3	TRBD1	-	TRBJ2-7	TGCGCCAGCAGCCAAGATATAGGGACAGGGAGGTACGAGCAGTACTTC	CASSQDIGTGRYEQYF
TRBV15	-	-	TRBJ1-4	TGTGCCACCAGCAGAGACAGATACATTGAAAAACTGTTTTTT	CATSRDRYIEKLFF
TRBV30	-	-	TRBJ2-1	TGTGCCTGGACGCCAATGAAAACAGGGAGCCTCTACAATGAGCAGTTCTTC	CAWTPMKTGSLYNEQFF
TRBV4-3	TRBD2	-	TRBJ2-3	TGCGCCAGCAGCCAAGGACTAGCAAGCACAGATACGCAGTATTTT	CASSQGLASTDTQYF
TRBV14	TRBD1	-	TRBJ1-2	TGTGCCAGCAGCCAGCAGGGGGTGGACTATGGCTACACCTTC	CASSQQGVDYGYTF
TRBV12-5	-	-	TRBJ2-1	TGTGCTAGTGGTTTCTCGGGAAACAATGAGCAGTTCTTC	CASGFSGNNEQFF
TRBV14	TRBD1	-	TRBJ1-1	TGTGCCAGCAGCCAAGATGGGACAGATCGGAGTTGGGACACTGAAGCTTTCTTT	CASSQDGTDRSWDTEAFF
TRBV30	-	-	TRBJ2-7	TGTGCCTGGAGCCTTCTGACAGGATCCTACGAGCAGTACTTC	CAWSLLTGSYEQYF
TRBV2	TRBD1	few	TRBJ1-4	TGTGCCAGCACGGCGACAGGGGGTAATGAAAAACTGTTTTTT	CASTATGGNEKLFF
TRBV5-8	TRBD1	-	TRBJ2-3	TGTGCCAGCAGGTACGGGTGGACAGGGGGCACAGATACGCAGTATTTT	CASRYGWTGGTDTQYF
TRBV29-1	TRBD1	-	TRBJ1-2	TGCAGCGGAGGACAGGGTGACTATGGCTACACCTTC	CSGGQGDYGYTF
TRBV3-1/TRBV3-2	-	-	TRBJ2-3	TGTGCCAGCAGCCAAGACTTCGACCCAGGATCGCCTTCTAGCACAGATACGCAGTATTTT	CASSQDFDPGSPSSTDTQYF
TRBV30	-	-	TRBJ2-1	TGTGCCTGGAGTGCCCAAGACTTGAGCTCCTACAATGAGCAGTTCTTC	CAWSAQDLSSYNEQFF
TRBV10-3	-	-	TRBJ2-3	TGTGCCATCAGTGAGGCGACCGGGACAAAGAGCACAGATACGCAGTATTTT	CAISEATGTKSTDTQYF
TRBV19	TRBD1	few	TRBJ1-1	TGTGCCAGTAGTATTTACATGCGGACAGGCAGGATGAACACTGAAGCTTTCTTT	CASSIYMRTGRMNTEAFF
TRBV4-1	TRBD2	-	TRBJ2-5	TGCGCCAGCAGCCAAGATCGAGGGACTAGCGGGTTTGAGACCCAGTACTTC	CASSQDRGTSGFETQYF
TRBV30	TRBD1	-	TRBJ2-7	TGTGCCTGGAGAGGGACAGGGGGCTTCGGCGAGCAGTACTTC	CAWRGTGGFGEQYF
TRBV27	TRBD1	-	TRBJ1-2	TGTGCCAGCAGTCTCATGGGCACAGGGGTACAGGGCTACACCTTC	CASSLMGTGVQGYTF
TRBV24-1	TRBD2	few	TRBJ2-1	TGTGCCACCAGTGATTCGTGGACTAGCGGGAGTTACAATGAGCAGTTCTTC	CATSDSWTSGSYNEQFF
TRBV29-1	TRBD1	-	TRBJ1-2	TGCAGCGTTGGACAGGGCGCTAACTATGGCTACACCTTC	CSVGQGANYGYTF
TRBV24-1	-	-	TRBJ1-2	TGTGCCACCAGTGATGGTTGGACAAGAGGCTACACCTTC	CATSDGWTRGYTF
TRBV27	-	many	TRBJ2-1	TGTGCCAGCGGCCACGGAATAGGACACCACAATGAGCAGTTCTTC	CASGHGIGHHNEQFF
TRBV4-1	TRBD2	-	TRBJ2-1	TGCGCCAGCAGGCAGTTAGCGGGAGTAGGGAATGAGCAGTTCTTC	CASRQLAGVGNEQFF